These T cell receptor beta chains were read from a single sample in a study of blood T cell repertoires in COVID-19. Data came from immunoSEQ multiplex PCR; TCRdb stores just in-frame clones and leaves some out. The sample consists of some 110,000 clones, approximately 80% of them appearing once. Sequencing input: peripheral blood. These receptors were collected from a woman aged 70-85 years with acute or convalescent COVID-19. Each CDR3 is given with its conserved first and last residue. The D gene is left open where the match is weak. Part of the rows lack a size; the others show once, few, many or a class for expanded clones.

D gene	J gene	V gene	clone size	CDR3 protein	CDR3 DNA
TRBD1	TRBJ2-2	TRBV10-3	NA	CAIREVGQGPDTGELFF	TGTGCCATCAGGGAGGTCGGACAGGGGCCGGACACCGGGGAGCTGTTTTTT
NA	TRBJ2-6	TRBV6-5	NA	CASTPRFSGANVLTF	TGTGCCAGCACCCCCAGATTCTCTGGGGCCAACGTCCTGACTTTC
NA	TRBJ2-7	TRBV19	few	CASSIGGGSDEQYF	TGTGCCAGTAGTATAGGAGGGGGTAGCGACGAGCAGTACTTC
NA	TRBJ1-5	TRBV19	NA	CASRVGETGQPQHF	TGTGCCAGTAGGGTAGGTGAGACGGGGCAGCCCCAGCATTTT
NA	TRBJ2-7	TRBV4-2	NA	CASSQGVVADLTYEQYF	TGTGCCAGCAGCCAAGGTGTGGTAGCGGACCTCACCTACGAGCAGTACTTC
TRBD1	TRBJ2-2	TRBV2	NA	CASNTGGANTGELFF	TGTGCCAGTAATACAGGGGGCGCGAACACCGGGGAGCTGTTTTTT
NA	TRBJ1-4	TRBV2	NA	CASSARQLVNEKLFF	TGTGCCAGCAGCGCTCGACAGCTAGTTAATGAAAAACTGTTTTTT
TRBD1	TRBJ1-5	TRBV2	NA	CASNDRGTAQPQHF	TGTGCCAGCAACGACAGGGGTACGGCTCAGCCCCAGCATTTT
NA	TRBJ1-5	TRBV19	once	CASSISLGRADQPQHF	TGTGCCAGTAGTATATCTCTGGGCAGGGCGGATCAGCCCCAGCATTTT
NA	TRBJ1-1	TRBV7-2	once	CASSLEPPVSAFF	TGTGCCAGCAGCTTAGAGCCCCCTGTATCAGCTTTCTTT
TRBD1	TRBJ2-3	TRBV29-1	NA	CSVTPQGAATDTQYF	TGCAGCGTGACCCCACAGGGGGCAGCCACAGATACGCAGTATTTT
TRBD2	TRBJ2-1	TRBV7-3	once	CASSLNLGGGSEQFF	TGTGCCAGCAGCTTAAATCTTGGGGGAGGGAGTGAGCAGTTCTTC
TRBD1	TRBJ2-2	TRBV3-1/TRBV3-2	NA	CASWRTGTTGELFF	TGTGCCAGCTGGCGGACAGGCACCACCGGGGAGCTGTTTTTT
NA	TRBJ1-1	TRBV6-6	NA	CACSTGKRTEAFF	TGTGCCTGCTCAACCGGGAAACGCACTGAAGCTTTCTTT
NA	TRBJ1-1	TRBV3-1/TRBV3-2	few	CASSQEGKAFF	TGTGCCAGCAGCCAAGAGGGCAAAGCTTTCTTT
NA	TRBJ1-2	TRBV6-1	NA	CASSEASGVLSYTF	TGTGCCAGCAGTGAAGCGTCAGGGGTGCTAAGCTACACCTTC
TRBD1	TRBJ2-5	TRBV6-6	NA	CASSYGTGGLETQYF	TGTGCCAGCAGTTACGGGACAGGGGGTCTAGAGACCCAGTACTTC
TRBD2	TRBJ2-7	TRBV29-1	NA	CSVDIAGADEQYF	TGCAGCGTTGATATAGCGGGAGCGGACGAGCAGTACTTC
TRBD1	TRBJ2-7	TRBV5-4	NA	CASSFRDRAYEQYF	TGTGCCAGCAGCTTCCGGGACAGGGCCTACGAGCAGTACTTC
TRBD1	TRBJ1-1	TRBV2	NA	CASRSSQGAWTEAFF	TGTGCCAGCAGGAGTAGCCAGGGGGCATGGACTGAAGCTTTCTTT
NA	TRBJ2-1	TRBV24-1	NA	CATSDPHQGGSYNEQFF	TGTGCCACCAGTGACCCACATCAGGGTGGCTCCTACAATGAGCAGTTCTTC
NA	TRBJ1-1	TRBV6-5	NA	CASSYEGSDTEAFF	TGTGCCAGCAGTTACGAGGGCTCTGACACTGAAGCTTTCTTT
TRBD1	TRBJ1-5	TRBV28	few	CASSLPGGPNQPQHF	TGTGCCAGCAGTTTACCAGGGGGCCCTAATCAGCCCCAGCATTTT
TRBD1	TRBJ1-1	TRBV5-1	NA	CASSLGQGANTEAFF	TGCGCCAGCAGCTTGGGGCAGGGGGCGAACACTGAAGCTTTCTTT
TRBD1	TRBJ1-2	TRBV19	NA	CASSIGTGGAGYTF	TGTGCCAGTAGTATCGGGACAGGGGGCGCGGGCTACACCTTC
TRBD1	TRBJ1-1	TRBV19	once	CASSARTGIINTEAFF	TGTGCCAGTAGCGCAAGGACAGGGATAATTAACACTGAAGCTTTCTTT
TRBD2	TRBJ2-7	TRBV2	NA	CASTGGRAGSTEQYF	TGTGCCAGCACCGGCGGGAGGGCCGGGAGTACCGAGCAGTACTTC
NA	TRBJ1-6	TRBV6-1	NA	CASSEVRVPNSPLHF	TGTGCCAGCAGTGAAGTCAGGGTCCCTAATTCACCCCTCCACTTT
TRBD2	TRBJ2-3	TRBV5-1	NA	CASSLNGRAIDTQYF	TGCGCCAGCAGCTTAAACGGGAGGGCTATAGATACGCAGTATTTT
TRBD1	TRBJ1-1	TRBV5-8	once	CASTEDRVLSEAFF	TGTGCCAGCACTGAGGACAGGGTGCTCAGTGAAGCTTTCTTT
NA	TRBJ2-1	TRBV7-9	once	CASSAGTDYNEQFF	TGTGCCAGCAGCGCGGGGACAGATTACAATGAGCAGTTCTTC
TRBD1	TRBJ2-1	TRBV2	NA	CASHGLQGSSYNEQFF	TGTGCCAGCCATGGGTTACAGGGGTCGAGTTACAATGAGCAGTTCTTC
TRBD2	TRBJ2-7	TRBV5-6	once	CASRVLAGSYEQYF	TGTGCCAGCAGGGTTCTAGCGGGTTCCTACGAGCAGTACTTC
NA	TRBJ2-6	TRBV19	NA	CASSVGSEANVLTF	TGTGCCAGTAGTGTCGGGTCTGAGGCCAACGTCCTGACTTTC
TRBD1	TRBJ2-7	TRBV19	once	CASTPGTGSHEQYF	TGTGCCAGTACCCCCGGGACAGGGTCCCACGAGCAGTACTTC
TRBD1	TRBJ1-1	TRBV19	NA	CASRRDRSLNTEAFF	TGTGCCAGTAGGAGGGACAGGAGCCTTAACACTGAAGCTTTCTTT
NA	TRBJ1-1	TRBV11-2	NA	CASSLEQDTEAFF	TGTGCCAGCAGCTTAGAACAGGACACTGAAGCTTTCTTT
TRBD1	TRBJ1-1	TRBV19	NA	CASSIGTGGATEAFF	TGTGCCAGTAGTATCGGAACAGGGGGCGCGACTGAAGCTTTCTTT
NA	TRBJ2-5	TRBV19	NA	CASNQNLEETQYF	TGTGCCAGTAACCAGAATCTTGAAGAGACCCAGTACTTC
NA	TRBJ2-3	TRBV9	few	CASSVSGADTQYF	TGTGCCAGCAGCGTTTCGGGGGCAGATACGCAGTATTTT
TRBD2	TRBJ2-1	TRBV11-1	few	CASSPRLAGVYEQFF	TGTGCCAGCAGCCCCCGACTAGCGGGAGTCTATGAGCAGTTCTTC
TRBD1	TRBJ1-3	TRBV7-8	NA	CASSLPDRLISGNTIYF	TGTGCCAGCAGCCTCCCGGACAGGCTAATCTCTGGAAACACCATATATTTT
TRBD1	TRBJ2-7	TRBV25-1	once	CASSLGQGNEQYF	TGTGCCAGCAGTCTAGGACAGGGAAACGAGCAGTACTTC
TRBD2	TRBJ2-5	TRBV12-3/TRBV12-4	NA	CASSGTSSGTQYF	TGTGCCAGCAGTGGGACTAGCTCTGGGACCCAGTACTTC
TRBD1	TRBJ1-4	TRBV4-1	NA	CASSREGAGFTTNEKLFF	TGCGCCAGCAGCCGAGAGGGGGCCGGGTTCACAACTAATGAAAAACTGTTTTTT
NA	TRBJ1-1	TRBV7-2	NA	CASSSSGGQAFF	TGTGCCAGCAGCTCTTCGGGGGGGCAGGCTTTCTTT